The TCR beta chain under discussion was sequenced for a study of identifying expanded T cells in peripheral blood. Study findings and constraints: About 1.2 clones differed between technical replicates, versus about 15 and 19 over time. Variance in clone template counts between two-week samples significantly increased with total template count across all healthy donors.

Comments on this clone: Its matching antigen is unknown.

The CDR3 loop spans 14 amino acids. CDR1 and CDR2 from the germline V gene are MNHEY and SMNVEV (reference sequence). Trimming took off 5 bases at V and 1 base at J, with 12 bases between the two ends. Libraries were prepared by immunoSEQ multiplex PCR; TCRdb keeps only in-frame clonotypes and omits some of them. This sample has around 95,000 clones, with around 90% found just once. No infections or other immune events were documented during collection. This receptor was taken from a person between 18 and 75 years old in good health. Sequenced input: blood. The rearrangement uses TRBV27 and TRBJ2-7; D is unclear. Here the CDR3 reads CASSPASSSYEQYF. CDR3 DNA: TGTGCCAGCAGTCCCGCGTCGTCTTCCTACGAGCAGTACTTC.